This entry describes one TCR beta chain. No antigen is known for it. The PCR was carried out with 60 Vbeta primers and 13 Jbeta primers. The assay was immunoSEQ multiplex PCR, and TCRdb's table has in-frame clones only and misses some. The table records 150,000 to 200,000 clones, roughly 80% of them present only once. This specimen comes from a study of cytomegalovirus exposure and HLA in healthy donors. Whole-study results and caveats: Within the data, a cluster of highly shared sequence variants was likely a sequencing artifact. Earlier results showed most TCR beta V segments being productive about 87% or about 30% of the time. What a later analysis reportedly showed was that an Asian-associated ancestry cluster had fewer N-insertions than the approximately 670-donor mean.

Trimming pared 5 bases from V and 3 bases from J, leaving 10 bases between. In germline, CDR1 is SGHTA, CDR2 FQGNSA. CDR3 length: 14 residues. The chain employs TRBV7-2 and TRBJ2-2; D is possibly TRBD1 (6 bases). This clonotype originated in a woman aged 35 to 49 in good health and CMV-seropositive. The sequenced sample consisted of PBMCs. CDR3: CASSPQGYTGELFF. CDR3 DNA sequence: TGTGCCAGCAGCCCGCAGGGGTACACCGGGGAGCTGTTTTTT.